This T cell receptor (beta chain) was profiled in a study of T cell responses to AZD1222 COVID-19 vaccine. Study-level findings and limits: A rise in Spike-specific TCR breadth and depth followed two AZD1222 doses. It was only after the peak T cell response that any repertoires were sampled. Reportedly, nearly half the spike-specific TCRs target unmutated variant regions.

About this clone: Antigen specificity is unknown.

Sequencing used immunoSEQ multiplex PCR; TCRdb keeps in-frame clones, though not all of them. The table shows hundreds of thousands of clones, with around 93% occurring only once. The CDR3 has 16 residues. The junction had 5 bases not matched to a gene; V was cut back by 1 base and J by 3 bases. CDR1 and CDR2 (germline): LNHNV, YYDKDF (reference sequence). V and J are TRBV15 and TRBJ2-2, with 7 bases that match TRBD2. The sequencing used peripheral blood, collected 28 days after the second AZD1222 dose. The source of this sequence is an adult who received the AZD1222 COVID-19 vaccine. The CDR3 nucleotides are TGTGCCACCAGCAGAGGAGGCGGGAGTTACACCGGGGAGCTGTTTTTT. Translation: CATSRGGGSYTGELFF.